This T cell receptor (beta chain) was captured by sequencing in a study of blood T cell repertoires in COVID-19. Turning to the study itself: Acute and convalescent COVID-19 samples came from the United States, Italy and Spain. Sample material is recorded as cDNA or gDNA derived from T cells, B-cell-depleted T cells, or PBMCs.

The V end lost 3 bases, the J end lost 0 bases, and 8 bases lay between the germline ends. CDR3 size: 14 residues. The germline V gene encodes CDR1 LNHDA and CDR2 SQIVND (reference sequence). Patients from Seattle were sampled longitudinally, starting during active infection. Libraries were prepared by immunoSEQ multiplex PCR; TCRdb keeps only in-frame clonotypes and omits some of them. In the table there are 500,000 to 600,000 clones, around nine tenths of which are singletons. The receptor's source is a woman aged 45-59 years with COVID-19, enrolled during active disease. The chain combines TRBV19 with TRBJ1-1; a possible D gene is TRBD1 (5 bases). Sequencing used peripheral blood. The CDR3 DNA is TGTGCCAGTAGTATGGGGGAGGTGAACACTGAAGCTTTCTTT. This encodes CASSMGEVNTEAFF.